The 19 T cell receptor beta chains below were found in one sample sequenced in a study of T cells in localized non-small cell lung cancer. Profiled with immunoSEQ multiplex PCR; TCRdb holds only in-frame clones, not every one. The sample gives 35,000 to 45,000 clones, approximately 91% of which show up once; roughly 2.7% is in the top ten. The sample was peripheral blood, taken before any cancer treatment. Source of these receptors: a female donor older than 55 with stage I squamous cell lung carcinoma.

As concerns this clone: One end of the junction fails to match germline, which may point to a read error. The chain recombines TRBV7-7 with TRBJ2-5, with TRBD1 matching over 7 bases. The CDR3 covers 15 residues. Germline V lookup: CDR1 SSHAT, CDR2 FNYEAQ (reference sequence). The CDR3 loop is CASSFSTGRGETQYF. CDR3 in DNA: TGTGCTAGCAGCTTCTCGACAGGGAGAGGAGAGACCCAGTACTTC. The full variable domain, in which reference TRBV7-7 and TRBJ2-5 provide the parts outside the CDR3, is GAGVSQSPRYKVTKRGQDVTLRCDPISSHATLYWYQQALGQGPEFLTYFNYEAQPDKSGLPSDRFSAERPEGSISTLTIQRTEQRDSAMYRCASSFSTGRGETQYFGPGTRLLVL.

The gene calls are TRBV7-9 and TRBJ1-4; D is ambiguous. The CDR3 totals 15 residues. Trimming removed 6 bases from V and 8 bases from J, with 19 bases in between. Germline-derived CDR1 and CDR2 are SEHNR and FQNEAQ (reference sequence). Here the CDR3 DNA reads TGTGCCAGCAGGCTCCCCGAGCCGCGTGGGGAAAAACTGTTTTTT. Translating it yields CASRLPEPRGEKLFF.

The chain has TRBV27 and TRBJ2-6; 12 nucleotides align to TRBD1. This CDR3 is built from 17 residues. Germline-derived CDR1 and CDR2 are MNHEY and SMNVEV (reference sequence). The trim removed 6 bases at V and 3 bases at J, leaving 6 bases unmatched. The chain's CDR3 is CASRTGQGADGANVLTF. Here the CDR3 DNA reads TGTGCCAGCAGAACGGGACAGGGGGCAGATGGGGCCAACGTCCTGACTTTC.

This rearrangement joins TRBV15 to TRBJ2-6; D might be TRBD2 (6 bases). V was trimmed by 0 bases and J by 2 bases, leaving 11 bases between them. Germline CDR1 reads LNHNV; CDR2 reads YYDKDF (reference sequence). This CDR3 region has 17 residues. CDR3: CATSREVGGTGANVLTF. Written as DNA, the CDR3 is TGTGCCACCAGCAGAGAGGTCGGGGGAACTGGGGCCAACGTCCTGACTTTC.

This chain joins TRBV30 and TRBJ2-1; TRBD1 agrees at 7 bases. Germline trimming cut 8 bases from V and 0 bases from J; bases unmatched to any gene: 4. This CDR3 contains 13 residues. Germline V gene lookup returns CDR1 GTSNPN and CDR2 SVGIG (reference sequence). DNA for the CDR3: TGTGCCCGTAGACAGGGCTCCTACAATGAGCAGTTCTTC. Protein product: CARRQGSYNEQFF.

This chain joins TRBV5-4 and TRBJ2-1; no clear D gene. Per germline, CDR1 SGHNT and CDR2 YYREEE (reference sequence). The germline V and J ends were trimmed by 4 bases and 8 bases, with 16 bases remaining between them. This CDR3 contains 14 residues. This chain's CDR3 is CASSGQAQNDEQFF. The CDR3 DNA is TGTGCCAGCAGCGGGCAGGCCCAAAATGATGAGCAGTTCTTC.

This clone occurred a few times. V gene TRBV5-1 combines with J gene TRBJ1-1; 10 bases map to TRBD1. This CDR3 region has 14 residues. Germline CDR1 is SGHRS and CDR2 is YFSETQ. Trimming took 4 bases from V and 5 from J; bases not matched to a gene: 5. The DNA for the CDR3 is TGCGCCAGCAGCCAGGGACAGGGGAAGACTGAAGCTTTCTTT. Translation gives CASSQGQGKTEAFF.

This clone was counted a single time. V gene TRBV5-4 combines with J gene TRBJ1-1; 12 nucleotides match TRBD1. This CDR3 region has 16 residues. Germline trimming cut 4 bases from V and 2 bases from J; bases unmatched to any gene: 6. CDR1 is SGHNT, CDR2 YYREEE, per germline (reference sequence). CDR3 DNA sequence: TGTGCCAGCAGCCCGGGACAGGGGGCTCGAAACACTGAAGCTTTCTTT. This translates into CASSPGQGARNTEAFF.

In DNA form, the CDR3 reads TGTGCCAGCAGTATAGGGACAGTAAATGAAAAACTGTTTTTT. This codes for CASSIGTVNEKLFF. The V and J genes are TRBV25-1 and TRBJ1-4, with TRBD1 matching 7 bases. Germline-derived CDR1 and CDR2 are MGHDK and SYGVNS. The CDR3 length is 14 residues. With V trimmed by 5 bases and J by 5 bases, 5 bases remained unmatched.

The chain recombines TRBV25-1 with TRBJ1-1; the D is unclear. Per germline, CDR1 MGHDK and CDR2 SYGVNS. This CDR3 has 15 residues. The ends were cut back, 2 bases at V and 4 bases at J, with 14 bases in the middle. CDR3 loop: CASSEGSGLGTEAFF. CDR3 nucleotide sequence: TGTGCCAGCAGTGAAGGATCTGGGTTGGGCACTGAAGCTTTCTTT.

The V call is TRBV7-3, the J call TRBJ2-5; D is tentatively TRBD1 or TRBD2 (5 bases each). The ends were cut back, 4 bases at V and 2 bases at J, with 17 bases in the middle. The CDR3 spans 16 residues. Germline assignment: CDR1 SGHTA and CDR2 FQGTGA. DNA for the CDR3: TGTGCCAGCAGCTACTGGGGCCGAGGGGAACAAGAGACCCAGTACTTC. As protein: CASSYWGRGEQETQYF. The full variable domain, with the rest looked up from reference TRBV7-3 and TRBJ2-5, is GAGVSQTPSNKVTEKGKYVELRCDPISGHTALYWYRQSLGQGPEFLIYFQGTGAADDSGLPNDRFFAVRPEGSVSTLKIQRTERGDSAVYLCASSYWGRGEQETQYFGPGTRLLVL.

The gene calls are TRBV9 and TRBJ2-3; D may match TRBD1 or TRBD2 (5 bases each). The ends were cut back, 3 bases at V and 0 bases at J, with 11 bases in the middle. The germline V gene encodes CDR1 SGDLS and CDR2 YYNGEE. The CDR3 covers 15 residues. This chain's CDR3 is CASSGGASSTDTQYF. CDR3 in DNA: TGTGCCAGCAGCGGAGGGGCCTCTAGCACAGATACGCAGTATTTT.

The gene calls are TRBV7-2 and TRBJ2-1, with TRBD2 matching 9 bases. Germline CDR1 and CDR2: SGHTA and FQGNSA. V lost 1 base and J lost 1; bases outside the gene matches: 11. This CDR3 spans 19 amino acids. The CDR3 bases are TGTGCCAGCAGCTTAGAAGGGACTAGCAATGTTCGTTCCTACAATGAGCAGTTCTTC. It translates to CASSLEGTSNVRSYNEQFF.

This clone was recorded once. The V and J genes are TRBV19 and TRBJ2-6; possible D gene TRBD1, 6 bases. CDR3 length: 15 amino acids. CDR1 and CDR2 from the germline V gene are LNHDA and SQIVND (reference sequence). Trimming removed 9 bases at V and 4 bases at J, with 16 bases between. The CDR3 loop reads CASESGGLGANVLTF. The CDR3 nucleotides are TGTGCCAGCGAGAGTGGGGGCTTGGGGGCCAACGTCCTGACTTTC.

The V gene is TRBV11-3, the J gene TRBJ1-5; TRBD1 aligns across 7 bases. The CDR3 covers 14 residues. The germline CDR1 and CDR2 sequences are SGHNT and YENEEA. Trimming removed 5 bases from V and 3 bases from J; junction bases left unmatched: 4. CDR3 nucleotide sequence: TGTGCCAGCAGCACAGACAGGGTCAATCAGCCCCAGCATTTT. Translating gives CASSTDRVNQPQHF. The whole variable domain, filled in from reference TRBV11-3 and TRBJ1-5, reads EAGVVQSPRYKIIEKKQPVAFWCNPISGHNTLYWYLQNLGQGPELLIRYENEEAVDDSQLPKDRFSAERLKGVDSTLKIQPAELGDSAVYLCASSTDRVNQPQHFGDGTRLSIL.

The rearrangement uses TRBV5-1 and TRBJ2-1; a possible D gene is TRBD2 (6 bases). From germline, CDR1 is SGHRS and CDR2 YFSETQ. V was cut by 0 bases and J by 0 bases, with 13 bases left in between. The CDR3 loop spans 17 amino acids. The CDR3 DNA is TGCGCCAGCAGCTTGGCCGCGGGATTTAGCTCCTACAATGAGCAGTTCTTC. Amino acids: CASSLAAGFSSYNEQFF. The full variable domain, completed using reference TRBV5-1 and TRBJ2-1, is KAGVTQTPRYLIKTRGQQVTLSCSPISGHRSVSWYQQTPGQGLQFLFEYFSETQRNKGNFPGRFSGRQFSNSRSEMNVSTLELGDSALYLCASSLAAGFSSYNEQFFGPGTRLTVL.

The chain uses TRBV20-1 and TRBJ2-7; D possibly uses TRBD1 or TRBD2 (5 bases each). V lost 1 base to trimming and J lost 4 bases, with 5 bases between them. The CDR3 contains 11 residues. The germline V gene has CDR1 DFQATT and CDR2 SNEGSKA (reference sequence). In DNA form, the CDR3 reads TGCAGTGCTAGAGGGGGGTACGAGCAGTACTTC. Protein product: CSARGGYEQYF.

This clone appeared once. The chain couples TRBV6-1 to TRBJ2-1, with 10 bases identical to TRBD1. Germline V gene sequence: CDR1 MNHNS, CDR2 SASEGT. Germline trimming cut 6 bases from V and 5 bases from J; bases unmatched to any gene: 4. This CDR3 has 14 residues. CDR3 DNA: TGTGCCAGCAGACGACAGGGGGCCCACAATGAGCAGTTCTTC. Amino acids: CASRRQGAHNEQFF.

V gene TRBV6-6 combines with J gene TRBJ1-2, with TRBD1 as a possible D gene (5 bases). Germline CDR1 MNHNY, CDR2 SVGAGI (reference sequence). The CDR3 spans 14 residues. Trimming left V 8 bases short and J 4 bases short, with 17 bases between. The CDR3 region has the DNA TGTGCCAGCCTTACGAGGGGTTCGAGCTATGGCTACACCTTC. As protein: CASLTRGSSYGYTF.